The rows below give T cell receptor beta chains drawn from one sample of a study of beta chain features in type 1 diabetes. The assay was immunoSEQ multiplex PCR, and TCRdb's table has in-frame clones only and misses some. Of about 53,000 clones in the sample, 55% to 80% were seen once. The sequenced material came from stem cell memory CD4+ T cells from blood. These TCRs come from a woman in her twenties or thirties with type 1 diabetes. CDR3s include the opening cysteine and the closing phenylalanine or tryptophan. A D gene is named only where the DNA matches it firmly. Clone size is given for some rows only: seen once, a few or many times, or a class if the clone is expanded.

size: .; D: .; J: TRBJ2-5; V: TRBV7-9; CDR3: CASSPVETQYF; DNA: TGTGCCAGCAGCCCAGTAGAGACCCAGTACTTC
size: .; D: .; J: TRBJ2-1; V: TRBV18; CDR3: CASSVSSTYNEQFF; DNA: TGTGCCAGCTCAGTCTCTTCTACCTACAATGAGCAGTTCTTC
size: few; D: TRBD2; J: TRBJ2-1; V: TRBV28; CDR3: CATFPKTPGLAGGEGEQFF; DNA: TGTGCCACATTCCCCAAAACACCGGGACTAGCGGGAGGGGAGGGTGAGCAGTTCTTC
size: .; D: .; J: TRBJ2-7; V: TRBV19; CDR3: CASSISQGGGAYEQYF; DNA: TGTGCCAGTAGTATAAGCCAGGGAGGAGGGGCCTACGAGCAGTACTTC
size: .; D: .; J: TRBJ1-5; V: TRBV4-1; CDR3: CASSQDGGRGLRNQPQHF; DNA: TGCGCCAGCAGCCAAGATGGAGGCAGGGGCTTACGCAATCAGCCCCAGCATTTT
size: .; D: .; J: TRBJ2-6; V: TRBV5-1; CDR3: CASSLLGATSGANVLTF; DNA: TGCGCCAGCAGCTTGTTGGGGGCTACCTCTGGGGCCAACGTCCTGACTTTC
size: few; D: .; J: TRBJ1-5; V: TRBV9; CDR3: CASSVGPSNQPQHF; DNA: TGTGCCAGCAGCGTCGGTCCTAGCAATCAGCCCCAGCATTTT
size: .; D: TRBD1; J: TRBJ1-1; V: TRBV7-2; CDR3: CASSWTGGTEAFF; DNA: TGTGCCAGCAGTTGGACAGGGGGCACTGAAGCTTTCTTT
size: few; D: TRBD1; J: TRBJ1-3; V: TRBV28; CDR3: CASSSATGFGNTIYF; DNA: TGTGCCAGCAGTTCAGCGACAGGGTTTGGAAACACCATATATTTT
size: once; D: .; J: TRBJ2-3; V: TRBV6-1; CDR3: CASFLRLGTDTQYF; DNA: TGTGCCAGCTTTTTGCGGCTAGGCACAGATACGCAGTATTTT
size: .; D: .; J: TRBJ2-3; V: TRBV25-1; CDR3: CASGWAGTDTQYF; DNA: TGTGCCAGCGGGTGGGCCGGCACAGATACGCAGTATTTT
size: .; D: TRBD1; J: TRBJ2-7; V: TRBV5-4; CDR3: CASSPGQGIAYEQYF; DNA: TGTGCCAGCAGCCCAGGACAGGGTATTGCCTACGAGCAGTACTTC
size: .; D: TRBD1; J: TRBJ2-1; V: TRBV5-4; CDR3: CASSLGTGFNEQFF; DNA: TGTGCCAGCAGCTTGGGGACAGGGTTCAATGAGCAGTTCTTC
size: few; D: TRBD1; J: TRBJ2-2; V: TRBV4-1; CDR3: CASRLSGTGTTGELFF; DNA: TGCGCCAGCAGACTTTCCGGGACAGGGACCACCGGGGAGCTGTTTTTT
size: .; D: TRBD2; J: TRBJ2-7; V: TRBV5-1; CDR3: CASSLGGTSGSYEQYF; DNA: TGCGCCAGCAGCTTGGGGGGGACTAGCGGTTCCTACGAGCAGTACTTC
size: .; D: TRBD1; J: TRBJ2-2; V: TRBV5-1; CDR3: CASSTSGTDTGELFF; DNA: TGCGCCAGCAGCACCTCCGGGACAGATACCGGGGAGCTGTTTTTT
size: few; D: .; J: TRBJ2-7; V: TRBV30; CDR3: CAWSSGRIFAAGSPPDEQYF; DNA: TGTGCCTGGAGTAGTGGGCGGATTTTCGCCGCGGGAAGTCCCCCTGACGAGCAGTACTTC
size: .; D: TRBD1; J: TRBJ1-1; V: TRBV25-1; CDR3: CASQQGARGTEAFF; DNA: TGTGCCAGTCAACAGGGGGCTCGGGGGACTGAAGCTTTCTTT
size: few; D: TRBD2; J: TRBJ2-7; V: TRBV19; CDR3: CASSMVAGGTYEQYF; DNA: TGTGCCAGTAGTATGGTAGCGGGAGGGACCTACGAGCAGTACTTC
size: .; D: .; J: TRBJ1-3; V: TRBV30; CDR3: CAGDRGQASGNTIYF; DNA: TGTGCCGGAGACCGGGGACAAGCCTCTGGAAACACCATATATTTT
size: few; D: .; J: TRBJ2-5; V: TRBV5-1; CDR3: CASSREETQYF; DNA: TGCGCCAGCAGCCGCGAAGAGACCCAGTACTTC
size: few; D: TRBD2; J: TRBJ2-3; V: TRBV5-1; CDR3: CASSLRGGRGGDTQYF; DNA: TGCGCCAGCAGCTTGCGGGGCGGGAGAGGTGGAGATACGCAGTATTTT
size: .; D: .; J: TRBJ2-7; V: TRBV28; CDR3: CASSTVRRSTYEQYF; DNA: TGTGCCAGCAGTACGGTTCGGCGGTCTACCTACGAGCAGTACTTC
size: .; D: .; J: TRBJ2-3; V: TRBV5-1; CDR3: CASSSIQGTTDTQYF; DNA: TGCGCCAGCAGCTCCATCCAGGGGACCACAGATACGCAGTATTTT
size: .; D: .; J: TRBJ2-5; V: TRBV29-1; CDR3: CSVEDRGLAEETQYF; DNA: TGCAGCGTTGAAGATCGGGGGCTAGCGGAAGAGACCCAGTACTTC
size: .; D: TRBD1; J: TRBJ2-4; V: TRBV5-1; CDR3: CASSPGQGYIQYF; DNA: TGCGCCAGCAGCCCCGGACAGGGTTACATTCAGTACTTC
size: .; D: .; J: TRBJ1-1; V: TRBV28; CDR3: CASHMIGQRDTEAFF; DNA: TGTGCCAGCCACATGATTGGCCAACGGGACACTGAAGCTTTCTTT
size: few; D: TRBD1; J: TRBJ1-1; V: TRBV12-5; CDR3: CASGLSGGTEAFF; DNA: TGTGCTAGTGGCCTCTCAGGGGGCACTGAAGCTTTCTTT
size: .; D: .; J: TRBJ1-1; V: TRBV4-1; CDR3: CASSHLRGGLGAFF; DNA: TGCGCCAGCAGCCATCTTCGGGGAGGGCTGGGAGCTTTCTTT
size: .; D: .; J: TRBJ2-1; V: TRBV15; CDR3: CATSRQNTGLDEQFF; DNA: TGTGCCACCAGCAGACAAAACACGGGTCTTGATGAGCAGTTCTTC
size: .; D: .; J: TRBJ1-2; V: TRBV11-3; CDR3: CASSLGQGPNYGYTF; DNA: TGTGCCAGCAGCTTAGGGCAGGGCCCTAACTATGGCTACACCTTC
size: .; D: TRBD2; J: TRBJ2-7; V: TRBV10-1; CDR3: CASSDGGGSYEQYF; DNA: TGCGCCAGCAGTGACGGCGGGGGCTCCTACGAGCAGTACTTC
size: .; D: TRBD2; J: TRBJ2-5; V: TRBV28; CDR3: CASSRPASGRETQYF; DNA: TGTGCCAGCAGTCGACCGGCTAGCGGGAGAGAGACCCAGTACTTC
size: .; D: TRBD2; J: TRBJ2-5; V: TRBV19; CDR3: CASSTGLAGVSEETQYF; DNA: TGTGCCAGTAGTACGGGACTAGCGGGAGTCTCGGAAGAGACCCAGTACTTC
size: .; D: TRBD1; J: TRBJ2-5; V: TRBV9; CDR3: CASSKAQGALETQYF; DNA: TGTGCCAGCAGCAAAGCCCAGGGGGCATTAGAGACCCAGTACTTC
size: .; D: TRBD2; J: TRBJ2-3; V: TRBV28; CDR3: CASSTGTSGSLQYF; DNA: TGTGCCAGCAGTACAGGGACTAGCGGGAGTTTGCAGTATTTT
size: .; D: TRBD1; J: TRBJ2-1; V: TRBV2; CDR3: CASKGPPGQDNNEQFF; DNA: TGTGCCAGCAAAGGCCCCCCGGGACAGGATAACAATGAGCAGTTCTTC
size: .; D: .; J: TRBJ1-4; V: TRBV25-1; CDR3: CASSESREGGEKLFF; DNA: TGTGCCAGCAGTGAGTCCCGGGAAGGGGGTGAAAAACTGTTTTTT
size: .; D: TRBD1; J: TRBJ1-1; V: TRBV11-2; CDR3: CASRLQGRKNTEAFF; DNA: TGTGCCAGCAGGTTACAGGGGCGGAAGAACACTGAAGCTTTCTTT
size: .; D: .; J: TRBJ2-1; V: TRBV30; CDR3: CAWSETGLEQFF; DNA: TGTGCCTGGAGTGAGACGGGGTTGGAGCAGTTCTTC